Shown below are 2 T cell receptor beta chains from a single sample sequenced in a study of blood T cell repertoires in COVID-19. Profiled with immunoSEQ multiplex PCR; TCRdb holds only in-frame clones, not every one. The data contain more than 55,000 clones, 79% of them singletons. The sequenced sample was peripheral blood. These receptor sequences come from a human donor in a cohort sampled during active COVID-19.

The chain carries TRBV19 and TRBJ2-3, with D uncertain. The V end was cut by 5 bases, the J end by 2 bases, with 14 bases between. Germline V gene sequence: CDR1 LNHDA, CDR2 SQIVND (reference sequence). The CDR3 is made up of 15 amino acids. DNA for the CDR3: TGTGCCAGTAGTGTTGTTTGGCGGTCCACAGATACGCAGTATTTT. This sequence encodes CASSVVWRSTDTQYF.

The chain links TRBV7-2 to TRBJ2-1; TRBD2 matches at 13 bases. The CDR3 is 16 residues long. J lost 6 bases, V lost 5 bases, and 7 bases had no gene match. The germline gives CDR1 SGHTA, CDR2 FQGNSA. The CDR3 protein is CASSAPGLAGTNEQFF. The DNA for the CDR3 is TGTGCCAGCAGCGCCCCGGGACTAGCGGGAACCAATGAGCAGTTCTTC.